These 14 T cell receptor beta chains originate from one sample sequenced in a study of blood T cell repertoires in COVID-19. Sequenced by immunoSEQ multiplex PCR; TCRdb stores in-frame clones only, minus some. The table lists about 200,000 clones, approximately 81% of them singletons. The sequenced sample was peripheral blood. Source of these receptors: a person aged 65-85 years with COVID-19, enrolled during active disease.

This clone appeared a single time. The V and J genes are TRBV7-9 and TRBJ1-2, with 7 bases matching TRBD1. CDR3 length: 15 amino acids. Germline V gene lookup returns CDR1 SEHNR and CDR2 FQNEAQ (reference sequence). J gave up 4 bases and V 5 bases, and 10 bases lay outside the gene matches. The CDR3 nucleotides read TGTGCCAGCAGCCTACAAGGGACAGTGGGCTATGGCTACACCTTC. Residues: CASSLQGTVGYGYTF. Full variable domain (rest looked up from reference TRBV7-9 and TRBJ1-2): DTGVSQNPRHKITKRGQNVTFRCDPISEHNRLYWYRQTLGQGPEFLTYFQNEAQLEKSRLLSDRFSAERPKGSFSTLEIQRTEQGDSAMYLCASSLQGTVGYGYTFGSGTRLTVV.

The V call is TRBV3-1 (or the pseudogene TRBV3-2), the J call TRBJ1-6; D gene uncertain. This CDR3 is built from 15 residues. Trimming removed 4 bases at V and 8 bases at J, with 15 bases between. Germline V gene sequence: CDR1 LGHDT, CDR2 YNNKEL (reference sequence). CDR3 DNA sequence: TGTGCCAGCAGCCCGAAGGTCAGGATATATTCACCCCTCCACTTT. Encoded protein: CASSPKVRIYSPLHF.

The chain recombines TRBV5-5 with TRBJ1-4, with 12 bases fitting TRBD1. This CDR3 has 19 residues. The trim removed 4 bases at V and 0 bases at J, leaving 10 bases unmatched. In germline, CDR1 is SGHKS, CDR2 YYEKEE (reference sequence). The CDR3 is CASSPGTGGRRTTNEKLFF. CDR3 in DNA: TGTGCCAGCAGCCCTGGGACAGGGGGCCGACGTACAACTAATGAAAAACTGTTTTTT. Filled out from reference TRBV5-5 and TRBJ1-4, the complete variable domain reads DAGVTQSPTHLIKTRGQQVTLRCSPISGHKSVSWYQQVLGQGPQFIFQYYEKEERGRGNFPDRFSARQFPNYSSELNVNALLLGDSALYLCASSPGTGGRRTTNEKLFFGSGTQLSVL.

CDR3 DNA sequence: TGTGCCAGCAGTTACTCGACCGGGACAGCACCGAACACTGAAGCTTTCTTT. Its protein product is CASSYSTGTAPNTEAFF. The chain uses TRBV6-2 or TRBV6-3 and TRBJ1-1; TRBD1 agrees at 7 bases. There are 17 residues in the CDR3. Germline V CDR1 and CDR2: MNHEY, SVGEGT. With V trimmed by 0 bases and J by 1 base, 8 bases remained unmatched.

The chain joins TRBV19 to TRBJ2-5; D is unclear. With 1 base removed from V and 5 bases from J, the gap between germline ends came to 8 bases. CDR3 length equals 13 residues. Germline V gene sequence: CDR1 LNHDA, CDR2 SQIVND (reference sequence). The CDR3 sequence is CASSIGGWETQYF. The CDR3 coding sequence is TGTGCCAGTAGTATAGGAGGATGGGAGACCCAGTACTTC.

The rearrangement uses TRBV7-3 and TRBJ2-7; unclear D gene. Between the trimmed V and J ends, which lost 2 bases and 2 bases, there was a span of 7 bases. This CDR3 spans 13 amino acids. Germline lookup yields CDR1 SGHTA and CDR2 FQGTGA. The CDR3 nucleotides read TGTGCCAGCAGCTTATCCCCAGCCTACGAGCAGTACTTC. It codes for CASSLSPAYEQYF.

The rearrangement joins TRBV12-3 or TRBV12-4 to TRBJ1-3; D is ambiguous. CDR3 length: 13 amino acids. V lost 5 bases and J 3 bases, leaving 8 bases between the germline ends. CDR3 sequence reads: CASSTVLGNTIYF. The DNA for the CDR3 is TGTGCCAGCAGTACGGTACTTGGAAACACCATATATTTT.

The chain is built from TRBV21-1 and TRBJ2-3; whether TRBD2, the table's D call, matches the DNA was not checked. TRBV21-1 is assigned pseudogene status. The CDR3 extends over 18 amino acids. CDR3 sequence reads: CASSTPGLAGTHTDTQYF. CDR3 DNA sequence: TGTGCCAGCAGCACCCCGGGACTAGCGGGAACCCACACAGATACGCAGTATTTT.

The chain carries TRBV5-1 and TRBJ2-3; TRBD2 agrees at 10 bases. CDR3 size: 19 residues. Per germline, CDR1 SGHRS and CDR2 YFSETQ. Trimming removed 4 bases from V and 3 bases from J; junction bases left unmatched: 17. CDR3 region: CASSRGSQRGGRWTDTQYF. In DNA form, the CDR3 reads TGCGCCAGCAGCCGGGGAAGCCAGCGGGGGGGCCGTTGGACAGATACGCAGTATTTT.

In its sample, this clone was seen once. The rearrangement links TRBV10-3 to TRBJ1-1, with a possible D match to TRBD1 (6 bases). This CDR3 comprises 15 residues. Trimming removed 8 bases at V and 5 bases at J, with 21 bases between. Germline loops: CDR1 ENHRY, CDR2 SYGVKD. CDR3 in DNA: TGTGCCATCCAGGGGATCGACGGGGGGAGGACTGAAGCTTTCTTT. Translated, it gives CAIQGIDGGRTEAFF.

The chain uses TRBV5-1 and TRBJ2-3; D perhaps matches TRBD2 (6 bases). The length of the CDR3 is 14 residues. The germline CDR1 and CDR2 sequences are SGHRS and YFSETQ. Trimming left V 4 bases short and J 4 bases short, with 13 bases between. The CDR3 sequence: CASSPRWGADTQYF. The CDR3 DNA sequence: TGCGCCAGCAGCCCCCGATGGGGGGCAGATACGCAGTATTTT.

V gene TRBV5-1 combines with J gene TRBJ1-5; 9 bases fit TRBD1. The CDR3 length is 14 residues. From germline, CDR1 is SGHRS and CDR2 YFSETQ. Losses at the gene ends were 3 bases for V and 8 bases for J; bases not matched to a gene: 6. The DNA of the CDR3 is TGCGCCAGCAGCTGGGGGGACAGGGTTGAGCCCCAGCATTTT. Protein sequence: CASSWGDRVEPQHF.

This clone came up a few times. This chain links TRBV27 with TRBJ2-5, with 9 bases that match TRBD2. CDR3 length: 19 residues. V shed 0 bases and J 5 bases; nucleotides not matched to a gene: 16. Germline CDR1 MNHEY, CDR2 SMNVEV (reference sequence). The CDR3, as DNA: TGTGCCAGCAGTTTATCTATGGTAGCGGGGGACCGTCTGGGGGAGACCCAGTACTTC. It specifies CASSLSMVAGDRLGETQYF.

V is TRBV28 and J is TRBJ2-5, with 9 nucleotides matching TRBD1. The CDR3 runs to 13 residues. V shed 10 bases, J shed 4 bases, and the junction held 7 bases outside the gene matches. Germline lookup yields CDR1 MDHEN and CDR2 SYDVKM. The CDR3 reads CATSQGARETQYF. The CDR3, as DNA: TGTGCCACCTCACAGGGGGCTCGAGAGACCCAGTACTTC.